The 27 T cell receptor beta chains below were found in one sample sequenced in a study of blood T cell repertoires in COVID-19. Libraries were prepared by immunoSEQ multiplex PCR; TCRdb keeps only in-frame clonotypes and omits some of them. The table records 210,000 or so clones, approximately 85% of them present only once. Sequencing was done on a sample of peripheral blood. All receptors derive from a woman aged 45-65 years with active or convalescent COVID-19.

The genes are TRBV4-2 and TRBJ1-2; the match to TRBD1 covers 9 bases. The length of the CDR3 is 15 residues. The trim removed 4 bases at V and 2 bases at J, leaving 5 bases unmatched. Germline loops: CDR1 LGHNA, CDR2 YNFKEQ. Here the CDR3 DNA reads TGTGCCAGCAGCCGAGATGGGACAGGGAACTATGGCTACACCTTC. It specifies CASSRDGTGNYGYTF.

The rearrangement uses TRBV11-2 and TRBJ2-1, with 10 bases aligning to TRBD1. After removal of 3 bases from V and 0 bases from J, the junction contained 2 bases not matched to a gene. The CDR3 is 16 residues long. In germline, CDR1 is SGHAT, CDR2 FQNNGV. The CDR3 loop reads CASSLTGGYSYNEQFF. Here the CDR3 DNA reads TGTGCCAGCAGCTTGACAGGGGGCTACTCCTACAATGAGCAGTTCTTC.

The CDR3 region is CASGQGIKQPQHF. The CDR3 DNA sequence: TGTGCCAGCGGACAGGGAATCAAGCAGCCCCAGCATTTT. The rearrangement uses TRBV2 and TRBJ1-5, with TRBD1 matching 8 bases. The germline V gene encodes CDR1 SNHLY and CDR2 FYNNEI. This CDR3 is 13 amino acids long. The ends lost 8 bases at V and 7 bases at J; junction bases unmatched: 7. Full variable domain (rest looked up from reference TRBV2 and TRBJ1-5): EPEVTQTPSHQVTQMGQEVILRCVPISNHLYFYWYRQILGQKVEFLVSFYNNEISEKSEIFDDQFSVERPDGSNFTLKIRSTKLEDSAMYFCASGQGIKQPQHFGDGTRLSIL.

The chain links TRBV5-1 to TRBJ2-7; 12 nucleotides match TRBD2. Trimming removed 1 base from V and 5 bases from J; junction bases left unmatched: 10. The CDR3 runs to 17 residues. Germline CDR1 and CDR2: SGHRS and YFSETQ. DNA for the CDR3: TGCGCCAGCAGCTTGACCACGACTAGCGGGAGCGTGAACGAGCAGTACTTC. As protein: CASSLTTTSGSVNEQYF.

The chain is built from TRBV28 and TRBJ2-7; TRBD1 agrees at 9 bases. Per germline, CDR1 MDHEN and CDR2 SYDVKM. The CDR3 length is 18 residues. With V trimmed by 8 bases and J by 7 bases, 24 bases remained unmatched. The CDR3 DNA reads as TGTGCCAGCGGCCCGTTGGGACAGGGTAAGCCGGGGGTCTCGGAGCAGTACTTC. It specifies CASGPLGQGKPGVSEQYF.

The V and J genes are TRBV21-1 and TRBJ2-5; the D segment call TRBD1 is taken from the table without a DNA check. TRBV21-1 is reported as a pseudogene. The CDR3 runs to 14 residues. The CDR3: CASSTTGAQETQYF. As DNA, the CDR3 is TGTGCCAGCAGCACGACAGGAGCACAAGAGACCCAGTACTTC.

DNA for the CDR3: TGTGCCAGCTCACTCCCGGGACAGGGGTCCCGGGAGGCTTTCTTT. This codes for CASSLPGQGSREAFF. The chain has TRBV18 and TRBJ1-1; 10 bases are shared with TRBD1. Germline assignment: CDR1 KGHSH and CDR2 LQKENI. V was pared by 4 bases and J by 11 bases, with 13 bases of the junction left unmatched. The CDR3 spans 15 residues.

This clone was seen once. The chain combines TRBV6-5 with TRBJ1-5, with 7 bases that match TRBD1. With V trimmed by 5 bases and J by 4 bases, 8 bases remained unmatched. The CDR3 extends over 15 amino acids. CDR1 and CDR2 (germline): MNHEY, SVGAGI. In DNA form, the CDR3 reads TGTGCCAGCAGTCCTTCCAGGGGGGATAATCAGCCCCAGCATTTT. It codes for CASSPSRGDNQPQHF.

CDR3 DNA: TGTGCCAGCAGTTTAACGGACACCTATGGCTACACCTTC. It is translated as CASSLTDTYGYTF. V gene TRBV28 combines with J gene TRBJ1-2; a weak D match, TRBD1 (5 bases). The germline CDR1 and CDR2 sequences are MDHEN and SYDVKM. V lost 2 bases to trimming and J lost 4 bases, with 8 bases between them. The CDR3 has 13 amino acids.

The V call is TRBV7-9, the J call TRBJ1-4, with D unresolved. CDR3 length: 16 amino acids. V shed 8 bases and J shed 0 bases, with 16 bases lying between them. Germline V gene sequence: CDR1 SEHNR, CDR2 FQNEAQ (reference sequence). The CDR3 loop is CASCTGQMATNEKLFF. The CDR3 nucleotides read TGTGCCAGCTGCACGGGTCAGATGGCAACTAATGAAAAACTGTTTTTT.

This sequence joins TRBV7-9 and TRBJ1-1; a weak D match, TRBD1 (5 bases). Germline loops: CDR1 SEHNR, CDR2 FQNEAQ (reference sequence). CDR3 size: 17 residues. Trimming left V 1 base short and J 0 bases short, with 15 bases between. The CDR3 protein is CASSLDLSGRMNTEAFF. CDR3 nucleotides: TGTGCCAGCAGCTTAGATCTTTCAGGGCGGATGAACACTGAAGCTTTCTTT.

The chain is built from TRBV6-6 and TRBJ1-1, with D perhaps TRBD1 (5 bases). CDR3 size: 13 residues. Germline V lookup: CDR1 MNHNY, CDR2 SVGAGI (reference sequence). The V end lost 7 bases, the J end lost 2 bases, and 11 bases lay between the germline ends. The CDR3 region is CASMSRANTEAFF. DNA of the CDR3: TGTGCCAGCATGTCCAGGGCAAACACTGAAGCTTTCTTT.

This clone was observed once. CDR3 residues: CASSIVSGGGEKLFF. Written as DNA, the CDR3 is TGTGCCAGCAGCATCGTCTCAGGGGGCGGTGAAAAACTGTTTTTT. The chain links TRBV7-9 to TRBJ1-4, with TRBD1 matching 8 bases. The CDR3 has 15 residues. The J segment lost 7 bases and the V segment lost 5 bases, leaving 9 bases of the junction unmatched. Germline V CDR1 and CDR2: SEHNR, FQNEAQ (reference sequence).

V and J are TRBV6-1 and TRBJ1-6; TRBD1 matches 9 bases. The CDR3 totals 16 residues. Germline V gene lookup returns CDR1 MNHNS and CDR2 SASEGT. V gave up 1 base and J gave up 7 bases; unmatched junction bases: 5. The CDR3 spells CASSEGQGGRNSPLHF. Written as DNA, the CDR3 is TGTGCCAGCAGTGAAGGACAGGGGGGCCGAAATTCACCCCTCCACTTT.

The gene calls are TRBV6-5 and TRBJ2-1; the match to TRBD2 covers 10 bases. V was pared by 9 bases and J by 6 bases, with 5 bases of the junction left unmatched. CDR1 is MNHEY, CDR2 SVGAGI, per germline. The CDR3 is 13 residues long. CDR3 protein: CASKREGPNEQFF. As DNA, the CDR3 is TGTGCCAGTAAGCGGGAGGGCCCCAATGAGCAGTTCTTC.

The rearrangement uses TRBV7-2 and TRBJ1-6; no clear D. V gave up 1 base and J gave up 10 bases, with 11 bases separating them. The CDR3 extends over 14 amino acids. Germline V gene sequence: CDR1 SGHTA, CDR2 FQGNSA. The CDR3 region is CASSLVGRGSPLHF. CDR3 nucleotides: TGTGCCAGCAGCTTAGTAGGGAGAGGATCACCCCTCCACTTT.

This clone was seen just once. The gene calls are TRBV5-1 and TRBJ2-5; D is possibly TRBD1 (6 bases). The CDR3 contains 15 residues. Deletions cut 0 bases from V and 4 bases from J, with 13 bases between. Germline V CDR1 and CDR2: SGHRS, YFSETQ. The CDR3 nucleotides read TGCGCCAGCAGCTTGGGTGGGGGCCGGGGAGAGACCCAGTACTTC. It translates to CASSLGGGRGETQYF.

The V and J genes are TRBV6-5 and TRBJ2-7, with 11 bases matching TRBD2. CDR1 and CDR2 (germline): MNHEY, SVGAGI. This CDR3 comprises 15 residues. The V gene end was trimmed by 6 bases and the J gene end by 4 bases; junction bases not matched to a gene: 8. CDR3 sequence reads: CASSLAGGPFYEQYF. The CDR3 region has the DNA TGTGCCAGCAGCTTAGCGGGAGGGCCTTTTTACGAGCAGTACTTC.

The J gene is TRBJ1-1, the V gene TRBV4-1, with TRBD1 identical over 7 bases. The CDR3 covers 16 residues. V was pared by 0 bases and J by 2 bases, with 6 bases of the junction left unmatched. Per the germline V gene, CDR1 is MGHRA and CDR2 is YSYEKL. CDR3 residues: CASSQEGHRGNTEAFF. CDR3 DNA sequence: TGCGCCAGCAGCCAAGAGGGGCACAGGGGTAACACTGAAGCTTTCTTT.

The table lists this clone with a count of one. The chain carries TRBV13 and TRBJ2-1; unclear D gene. V lost 5 bases and J lost 0, with 8 bases in between. This CDR3 is 14 amino acids long. Looked up from germline, CDR1 is PRHDT and CDR2 is FYEKMQ (reference sequence). CDR3 bases: TGTGCCAGCAGCCCTAGAGGCTCCTACAATGAGCAGTTCTTC. Translating gives CASSPRGSYNEQFF. Filled out from reference TRBV13 and TRBJ2-1, the complete variable domain reads AAGVIQSPRHLIKEKRETATLKCYPIPRHDTVYWYQQGPGQDPQFLISFYEKMQSDKGSIPDRFSAQQFSDYHSELNMSSLELGDSALYFCASSPRGSYNEQFFGPGTRLTVL.

The V call is TRBV14, the J call TRBJ1-1; D not certain. Trimming pared 3 bases from V and 4 bases from J, leaving 9 bases between. CDR1 and CDR2 from the germline V gene are SGHDN and FVKESK. The CDR3 has 13 residues. CDR3 amino acids: CASSQRSTTEAFF. For the CDR3, the DNA is TGTGCCAGCAGCCAGAGATCCACCACTGAAGCTTTCTTT.

The chain uses TRBV28 and TRBJ1-1; 8 bases fit TRBD1. The germline CDR1 and CDR2 sequences are MDHEN and SYDVKM. This CDR3 is 16 amino acids long. Unmatched junction bases numbered 13, after V lost 3 bases and J lost 7 bases. The CDR3 DNA follows: TGTGCCAGCAGTTTGCCCCAGGGGGCAGGGACGAATGAAGCTTTCTTT. As protein: CASSLPQGAGTNEAFF.

CDR3 sequence reads: CASSIIYSSNSPLHF. CDR3 sequence (DNA): TGTGCCAGTAGTATCATTTACAGCAGTAATTCACCCCTCCACTTT. This sequence joins TRBV19 and TRBJ1-6; D not certain. V was cut by 3 bases and J by 6 bases, with 12 bases left in between. Germline V gene data show CDR1 as LNHDA and CDR2 as SQIVND (reference sequence). The CDR3 contains 15 residues.

The V call is TRBV27, the J call TRBJ2-1; D gene unclear. The CDR3 extends over 14 amino acids. Germline V gene data show CDR1 as MNHEY and CDR2 as SMNVEV (reference sequence). Trimming took 3 bases from V and 1 from J, leaving 7 bases between them. CDR3 amino acids: CASSFLTSYNEQFF. The CDR3, as DNA: TGTGCCAGCAGTTTTCTGACATCCTACAATGAGCAGTTCTTC.

The J gene is TRBJ2-1, the V gene TRBV10-2; the D is unclear. The CDR3 is 14 residues long. Trimming pared 6 bases from V and 2 bases from J, leaving 11 bases between. Germline V gene lookup returns CDR1 WSHSY and CDR2 SAAADI. CDR3 region: CASSSTTTYNEQFF. For the CDR3, the DNA is TGCGCCAGCAGCAGTACCACCACCTACAATGAGCAGTTCTTC.

The V and J genes are TRBV12-3 or TRBV12-4 and TRBJ1-5; D is ambiguous. This CDR3 is 11 amino acids long. V lost 3 bases and J lost 8, with 5 bases in between. The CDR3 loop reads CASSLAEPQHF. The CDR3 region has the DNA TGTGCCAGCAGTTTGGCAGAGCCCCAGCATTTT.

In this sample, this clone turned up a few times. The chain is built from TRBV7-9 and TRBJ2-3; D may be TRBD2 (6 bases). The V end lost 5 bases, the J end lost 4 bases, and 22 bases lay between the germline ends. The CDR3 extends over 17 amino acids. Germline V lookup: CDR1 SEHNR, CDR2 FQNEAQ (reference sequence). The CDR3 nucleotides read TGTGCCAGCAGCCCCGTCGGAGGGGCCCTCTTCGCAGATACGCAGTATTTT. Protein product: CASSPVGGALFADTQYF.